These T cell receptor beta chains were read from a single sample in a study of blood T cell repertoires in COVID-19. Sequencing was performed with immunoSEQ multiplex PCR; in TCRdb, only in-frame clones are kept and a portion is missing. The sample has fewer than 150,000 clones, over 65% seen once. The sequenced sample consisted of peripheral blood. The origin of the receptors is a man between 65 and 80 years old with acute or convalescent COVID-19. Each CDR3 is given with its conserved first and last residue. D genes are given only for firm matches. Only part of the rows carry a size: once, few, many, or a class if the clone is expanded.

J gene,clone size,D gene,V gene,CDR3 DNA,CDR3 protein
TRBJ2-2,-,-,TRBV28,TGTGCCAGCTCGGTGTTAGATGGGAGAGGTTTAACCGGGGAGCTGTTTTTT,CASSVLDGRGLTGELFF
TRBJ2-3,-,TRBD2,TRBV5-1,TGCGCCAGCAGCTTGGGTAGCGGGGGAGGCACAGATACGCAGTATTTT,CASSLGSGGGTDTQYF
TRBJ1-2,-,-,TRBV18,TGTGCCAGCTCACCTGGGGCCTTTAACTATGGCTACACCTTC,CASSPGAFNYGYTF
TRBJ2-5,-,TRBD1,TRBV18,TGTGCCAGCTCACCGGCCGGGACAGGGCAAGAGACCCAGTACTTC,CASSPAGTGQETQYF
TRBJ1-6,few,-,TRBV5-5,TGTGCCAGCGCCCGGGGGGAGAGCTCCTATAATTCACCCCTCCACTTT,CASARGESSYNSPLHF
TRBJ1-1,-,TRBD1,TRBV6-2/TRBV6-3,TGTGCCAGCAGCCCCCCGGCAGGGGGCCCTATGAACACTGAAGCTTTCTTT,CASSPPAGGPMNTEAFF
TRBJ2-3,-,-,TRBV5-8,TGTGCCAGCAGCTTGACGTTTGGCGGGATGGGATTTAAAGATACGCAGTATTTT,CASSLTFGGMGFKDTQYF
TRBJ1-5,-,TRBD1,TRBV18,TGTGCCAGCTCGCCTCGACAGGGGAGCGGCAATCAGCCCCAGCATTTT,CASSPRQGSGNQPQHF
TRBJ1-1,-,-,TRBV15,TGTGCCACCAGCCCGCGGGGAGAGCCTGAAGCTTTCTTT,CATSPRGEPEAFF
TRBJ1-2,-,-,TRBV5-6,TGTGCCAGCAGCTTTCAAATCAGGGGCAACTATGGCTACACCTTC,CASSFQIRGNYGYTF
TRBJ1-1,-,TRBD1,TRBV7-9,TGTGCCAGCAGCCTCGGACAGGGCCAAGCTTTCTTT,CASSLGQGQAFF
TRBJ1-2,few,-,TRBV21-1,TGTGCCAGCAGCAAAGCCTCCAGGGGGCTAGGGGGCTACACCTTC,CASSKASRGLGGYTF
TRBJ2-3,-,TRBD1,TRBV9,TGTGCCAGCAGCGTGCAGGGGGCGATCACAGATACGCAGTATTTT,CASSVQGAITDTQYF
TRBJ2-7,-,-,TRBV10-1,TGCGCCAGCAGTGAAGATACAGGGTCTGGGTCCTACGAGCAGTACTTC,CASSEDTGSGSYEQYF
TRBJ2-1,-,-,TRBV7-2,TGTGCCAGCAGCTTATTCGGGATACGAGAGCAGTTCTTC,CASSLFGIREQFF
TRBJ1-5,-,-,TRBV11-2,TGTGCCAGCAGCCCCGGACTGAATCAGCCCCAGCATTTT,CASSPGLNQPQHF
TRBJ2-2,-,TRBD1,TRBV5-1,TGCGCCAGCAGCCCGGGGACAGCCAACACCGGGGAGCTGTTTTTT,CASSPGTANTGELFF
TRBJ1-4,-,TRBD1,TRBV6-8,TGTGCCAGCAGTGGGACAGATCGACCCGGGCTTAATGAAAAACTGTTTTTT,CASSGTDRPGLNEKLFF
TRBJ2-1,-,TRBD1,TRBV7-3,TGTGCCAGCAGCCCAGAGGGCCGGACAGGGAACTACAATGAGCAGTTCTTC,CASSPEGRTGNYNEQFF
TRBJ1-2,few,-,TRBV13,TGTGCCAGCAGCCTCGGGGAGAGAGGCTACACCTTC,CASSLGERGYTF
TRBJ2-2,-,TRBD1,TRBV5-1,TGCGCCAGCAGCCCCGGGGACAGGGACACCGGGGAGCTGTTTTTT,CASSPGDRDTGELFF
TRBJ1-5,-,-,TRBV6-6,TGTGCCAGCAAAACAGATAGCAATCAGCCCCAGCATTTT,CASKTDSNQPQHF
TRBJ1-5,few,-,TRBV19,TGTGCCAGCCACCGGGACACCTATGGCAATCAGCCCCAGCATTTT,CASHRDTYGNQPQHF
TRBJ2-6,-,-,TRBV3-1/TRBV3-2,TGTGCCAGCAGCCAACTCTCGGTGACTTGGGCCAACGTCCTGACTTTC,CASSQLSVTWANVLTF